These T cell receptor beta chains were read from a single sample in a study of T cells expressing NK-cell markers. TCRdb re-called the 5' RACE reads; one entry per CDR3 protein, DNA not given. Recorded for this sample: about 460,000 distinct CDR3 sequences. Sequenced material: blood T cells: a sorted CD56 or NKG2C T cell subset, CD4+ or CD8+ T cells, or bulk PBMC T cells (not recorded which). These receptors all stem from a woman in her fifties or sixties in good health. The CDR3 runs from the conserved cysteine through the conserved F or W.

j_call v_call cdr3_aa
TRBJ2-3 TRBV14 CASSQAIGGSGTQYF
TRBJ2-1 TRBV4-1 CASSRGTSGSSDPYNEQFF
TRBJ1-1 TRBV27 CASSFREGTSEAFF
TRBJ2-3 TRBV29-1 CSVAHSRPDTQYF
TRBJ2-1 TRBV9 CASATGTSGNNEQFF
TRBJ2-7 TRBV15 CATRRDRGFPYEQYF
TRBJ2-1 TRBV3-1 CASSQLGGRLTGEQFF
TRBJ2-1 TRBV4-2 CASSQVTSVDNEQFF
TRBJ2-4 TRBV19 CASSIEGSKNIQYF
TRBJ2-7 TRBV28 CASSPSFYEQYF
TRBJ2-3 TRBV27 CASSWNGRGTDTQYF
TRBJ1-1 TRBV4-1 CASSQPMRRTEAFF
TRBJ1-5 TRBV24-1 CATSGTGAHSNQPQHF
TRBJ2-7 TRBV29-1 CSVVPPTLRAYEQYF
TRBJ1-1 TRBV11-2 CASSSEGTAFF
TRBJ1-5 TRBV15 CATSRDRGAQHF
TRBJ1-2 TRBV5-4 CASSLSGTREGYTF